One and the same sample provided the 11 T cell receptor beta chains below, sequenced in a study of blood T cell repertoires in COVID-19. Only in-frame clones appear in the TCRdb table, and some are missing; sequencing was by immunoSEQ multiplex PCR. The table has roughly 190,000 clones, around 85% seen once. The sample comprised peripheral blood. These receptors were taken from a woman in her sixties with acute or convalescent COVID-19.

The chain combines TRBV18 with TRBJ2-2; a weak D match, TRBD2 (6 bases). V was trimmed by 6 bases and J by 5 bases, leaving 10 bases between them. The germline CDR1 and CDR2 sequences are KGHSH and LQKENI. The CDR3 is 13 amino acids. CDR3 DNA sequence: TGTGCCAGCTCTAATGGAGGGACCGGGGAGCTGTTTTTT. Translating it yields CASSNGGTGELFF.

This clone was seen repeatedly, ten times or more. The chain links TRBV18 to TRBJ2-1; 15 bases fit TRBD2. The CDR3 spans 16 residues. Germline CDR1 KGHSH, CDR2 LQKENI. V lost 4 bases and J lost 5; bases outside the gene matches: 3. The CDR3 DNA sequence: TGTGCCAGCTCACAATGGACTAGCGGGAGGGACAATGAGCAGTTCTTC. The encoded protein is CASSQWTSGRDNEQFF.

The V gene is TRBV12-3 or TRBV12-4, the J gene TRBJ2-5; D ambiguous. The CDR3 has 13 amino acids. V dropped 3 bases and J dropped 1 base, with 6 bases sitting between them. CDR3 in amino acids: CASSLGRQETQYF. The DNA of the CDR3 is TGTGCCAGCAGTTTGGGCCGCCAAGAGACCCAGTACTTC.

The CDR3: CASSPIQRSTDTQYF. DNA of the CDR3: TGTGCCAGCAGCCCCATACAGAGATCCACAGATACGCAGTATTTT. The V gene is TRBV28, the J gene TRBJ2-3; the D is unclear. In germline, CDR1 is MDHEN, CDR2 SYDVKM. The CDR3 is 15 residues long. Trimming took off 6 bases at V and 2 bases at J, with 15 bases between the two ends.

The V and J genes are TRBV30 and TRBJ2-1; possible D gene TRBD2, 6 bases. Germline V CDR1 and CDR2: GTSNPN, SVGIG (reference sequence). V was cut by 5 bases and J by 1 base, with 9 bases left in between. The CDR3 spans 13 residues. The chain's CDR3 is CAWEEGSYNEQFF. The CDR3 coding sequence is TGTGCCTGGGAGGAGGGTTCCTACAATGAGCAGTTCTTC.

The V and J genes are TRBV9 and TRBJ1-2, with 10 positions matching TRBD1. CDR1 and CDR2 (germline): SGDLS, YYNGEE. The V segment lost 4 bases and the J segment 8 bases; nucleotides outside the gene matches: 8. The CDR3 has 14 residues. The CDR3 DNA reads as TGTGCCAGCAGCCCCCAGACAGGGGGCGACGGCTACACCTTC. Protein sequence: CASSPQTGGDGYTF.

The chain uses TRBV19 and TRBJ1-2, with 10 nucleotides matching TRBD1. V dropped 5 bases and J dropped 8; count of bases not matched to a gene: 5. Germline values: CDR1 LNHDA, CDR2 SQIVND (reference sequence). This CDR3 has 13 residues. CDR3: CASSPRDRGGYTF. The CDR3 coding sequence is TGTGCCAGTAGTCCCCGGGACAGGGGCGGCTACACCTTC.

The J gene is TRBJ1-4, the V gene TRBV24-1, with no clear D. This CDR3 spans 14 amino acids. Germline loops: CDR1 KGHDR, CDR2 SFDVKD. Trimming took 3 bases from V and 9 from J, leaving 13 bases between them. The CDR3 sequence: CATSDPGSPKKLFF. CDR3 DNA: TGTGCCACCAGTGATCCGGGAAGCCCTAAAAAACTGTTTTTT.

This clone has ten or more counts. The chain uses TRBV7-9 and TRBJ1-5; maybe TRBD1 (6 bases). Germline V gene data show CDR1 as SEHNR and CDR2 as FQNEAQ (reference sequence). Trimming left V 1 base short and J 0 bases short, with 13 bases between. This CDR3 contains 17 residues. CDR3: CASSLEMGGGSNQPQHF. The DNA for the CDR3 is TGTGCCAGCAGCTTAGAAATGGGAGGGGGTAGCAATCAGCCCCAGCATTTT. The entire variable domain, with the rest obtained from reference TRBV7-9 and TRBJ1-5, is as follows: DTGVSQNPRHKITKRGQNVTFRCDPISEHNRLYWYRQTLGQGPEFLTYFQNEAQLEKSRLLSDRFSAERPKGSFSTLEIQRTEQGDSAMYLCASSLEMGGGSNQPQHFGDGTRLSIL.

J is TRBJ1-3 and V is TRBV10-3; D is undetermined. The CDR3 has 15 residues. From germline, CDR1 is ENHRY and CDR2 SYGVKD. Deletions cut 7 bases from V and 0 bases from J, with 13 bases between. The DNA for the CDR3 is TGTGCCATCACGGAGGGCACTTACTCTGGAAACACCATATATTTT. This codes for CAITEGTYSGNTIYF.

The chain employs TRBV20-1 and TRBJ1-1; maybe TRBD1 (5 bases). Germline CDR1 DFQATT, CDR2 SNEGSKA (reference sequence). The CDR3 totals 14 residues. V lost 3 bases to trimming and J lost 7 bases, with 18 bases between them. CDR3 sequence reads: CSASDRQRRGEAFF. DNA for the CDR3: TGCAGTGCTAGTGACCGACAGCGGCGGGGTGAAGCTTTCTTT.